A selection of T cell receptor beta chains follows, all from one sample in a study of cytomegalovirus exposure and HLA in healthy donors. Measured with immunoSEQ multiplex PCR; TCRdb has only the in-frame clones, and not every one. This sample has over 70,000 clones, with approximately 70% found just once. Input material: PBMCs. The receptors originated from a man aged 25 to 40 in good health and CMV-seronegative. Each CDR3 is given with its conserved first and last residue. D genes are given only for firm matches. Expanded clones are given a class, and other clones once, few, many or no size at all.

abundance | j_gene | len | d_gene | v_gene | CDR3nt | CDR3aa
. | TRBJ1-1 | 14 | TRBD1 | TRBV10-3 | TGTGCCATCAGCTACGACAGGGGTAGCACTGAAGCTTTCTTT | CAISYDRGSTEAFF
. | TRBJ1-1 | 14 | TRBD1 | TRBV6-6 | TGTGCCAGCAGTTACCAGGGGGCTGGGGCTGAAGCTTTCTTT | CASSYQGAGAEAFF
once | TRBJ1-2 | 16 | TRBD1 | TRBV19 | TGTGCCAGTAGTATTATAATTGGACAGGGGCACTATGGCTACACCTTC | CASSIIIGQGHYGYTF
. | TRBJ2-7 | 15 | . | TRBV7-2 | TGTGCCAGCAGCATCGGTCAGGGGCTAGCCTACGAGCAGTACTTC | CASSIGQGLAYEQYF
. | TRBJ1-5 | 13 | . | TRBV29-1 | TGCAGCGTTGAAGAAGACAGGAATCAGCCCCAGCATTTT | CSVEEDRNQPQHF
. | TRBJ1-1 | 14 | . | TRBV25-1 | TGTGCCAGCAGTGAATTTGGGGGGGGGACTGAAGCTTTCTTT | CASSEFGGGTEAFF
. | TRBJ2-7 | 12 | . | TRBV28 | TGTGCCAGCAGCCCCCATCCCTACGAGCAGTACTTC | CASSPHPYEQYF
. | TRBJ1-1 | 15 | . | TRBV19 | TGTGCCAGTAGTATTTTCGACAGATCGAACACTGAAGCTTTCTTT | CASSIFDRSNTEAFF
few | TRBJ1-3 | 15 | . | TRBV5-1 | TGCGCCAGCAGCTTGGAGGGGGTCTCTGGAAACACCATATATTTT | CASSLEGVSGNTIYF
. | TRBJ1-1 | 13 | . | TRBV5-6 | TGTGCCAGCAGTACAGGGAGCGGCACTGAAGCTTTCTTT | CASSTGSGTEAFF
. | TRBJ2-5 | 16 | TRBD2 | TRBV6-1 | TGTGCCAGCAGTGAAGCGTCGGGCGGGGGGGCGGAGACCCAGTACTTC | CASSEASGGGAETQYF
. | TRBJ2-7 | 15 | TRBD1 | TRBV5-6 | TGTGCCAGCAGCTCGGACAGGCTGTACTCCTACGAGCAGTACTTC | CASSSDRLYSYEQYF
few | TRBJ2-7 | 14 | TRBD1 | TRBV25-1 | TGTGCCAGCAGTGAAGGGGACAGTCAAGGGTGGCAGTACTTC | CASSEGDSQGWQYF
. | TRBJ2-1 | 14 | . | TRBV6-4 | TGTGCCAGCAGTGACGAGAGCGACTACAATGAGCAGTTCTTC | CASSDESDYNEQFF
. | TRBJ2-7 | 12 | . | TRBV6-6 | TGTGCCAGCAGTTCCCAGACCTACGAGCAGTACTTC | CASSSQTYEQYF
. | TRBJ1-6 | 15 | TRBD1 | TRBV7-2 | TGTGCCAGCAGCCTAGTGCTACAGGGGAATTCACCCCTCCACTTT | CASSLVLQGNSPLHF
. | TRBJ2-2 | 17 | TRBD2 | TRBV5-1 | TGCGCCAGCAGCTTGGCCTCGAGCGGGAGGGTCCCCGGGGAGCTGTTTTTT | CASSLASSGRVPGELFF
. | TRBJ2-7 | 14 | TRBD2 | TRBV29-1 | TGCAGCGTTAGGACTAGCGGAAGGTCCTACGAGCAGTACTTC | CSVRTSGRSYEQYF
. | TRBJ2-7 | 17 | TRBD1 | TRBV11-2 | TGTGCCAGCAGCTACACCCAGTACCGGGACAGGGCCACCGAGCAGTACTTC | CASSYTQYRDRATEQYF
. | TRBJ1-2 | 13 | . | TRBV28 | TGTGCCAGCAGCTGGGCCTTAACAGAGGGCTACACCTTC | CASSWALTEGYTF
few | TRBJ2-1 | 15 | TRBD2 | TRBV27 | TGTGCCAGCAGTTTATATAGCGGGGGGGCCGGTGAGCAGTTCTTC | CASSLYSGGAGEQFF
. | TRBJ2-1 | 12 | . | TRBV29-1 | TGCAGCGTTGAGTGGGGGGTCGGTGAGCAGTTCTTC | CSVEWGVGEQFF
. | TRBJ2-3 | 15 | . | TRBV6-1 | TGTGCCAGCAGTGAGGACGGGGAAAGCACAGATACGCAGTATTTT | CASSEDGESTDTQYF
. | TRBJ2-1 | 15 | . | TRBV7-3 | TGTGCCAGCAGCTCCCAGGCTTCTAACTACAATGAGCAGTTCTTC | CASSSQASNYNEQFF
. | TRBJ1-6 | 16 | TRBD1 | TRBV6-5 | TGTGCCAGCAGTTACTTCGACAGGGTAGGGCATTCACCCCTCCACTTT | CASSYFDRVGHSPLHF
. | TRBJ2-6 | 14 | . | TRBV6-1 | TGTGCCAGCACCCGGGGTTCTGGGGCCAACGTCCTGACTTTC | CASTRGSGANVLTF
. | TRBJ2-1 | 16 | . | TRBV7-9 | TGTGCCAGCAGCCCCCAGGCTAGCGAGCACTACAATGAGCAGTTCTTC | CASSPQASEHYNEQFF
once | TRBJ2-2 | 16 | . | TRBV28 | TGTGCCAGCACCCTCAGGGCAGCCACGAACACCGGGGAGCTGTTTTTT | CASTLRAATNTGELFF
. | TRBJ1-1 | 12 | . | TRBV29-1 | TGCAGCGTTGGCCTAGGGGGCACTGAAGCTTTCTTT | CSVGLGGTEAFF
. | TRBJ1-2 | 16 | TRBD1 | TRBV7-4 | TGTGCCAGCAGCTCCCCAAGACAGGGCGCTAACTATGGCTACACCTTC | CASSSPRQGANYGYTF
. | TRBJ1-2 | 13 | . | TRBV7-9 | TGTGCCAGCAGGGGGAGCGAGGGCTATGGCTACACCTTC | CASRGSEGYGYTF
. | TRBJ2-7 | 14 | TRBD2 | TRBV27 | TGTGCCAGCAGGCAACTAGCGGGGTCCTACGAGCAGTACTTC | CASRQLAGSYEQYF
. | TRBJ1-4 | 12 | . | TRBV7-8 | TGTGCCAGCAGGGGGGGTAATGAAAAACTGTTTTTT | CASRGGNEKLFF
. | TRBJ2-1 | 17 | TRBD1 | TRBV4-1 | TGCGCCAGCAGCCCTTACCCCCGGGACAGCCACACCGATGAGCAGTTCTTC | CASSPYPRDSHTDEQFF
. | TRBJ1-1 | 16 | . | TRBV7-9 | TGTGCCAGCAGCGTACTCTGGAGAGGCATAAACACTGAAGCTTTCTTT | CASSVLWRGINTEAFF
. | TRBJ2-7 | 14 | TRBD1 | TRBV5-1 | TGCGCCAGCAGTCCCGGGACAGGGCTCCACGAGCAGTACTTC | CASSPGTGLHEQYF
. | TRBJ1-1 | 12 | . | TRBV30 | TGTGCCTGGAGTGTAGGATCCAGCGTGGCTTTCTTT | CAWSVGSSVAFF
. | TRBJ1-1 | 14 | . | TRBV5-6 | TGTGCCAGCAGCTGGGCAGGGCTGAACACTGAAGCTTTCTTT | CASSWAGLNTEAFF
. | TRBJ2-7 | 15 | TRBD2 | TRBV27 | TGTGCCAGCAGTGTGGGACTAGCGGGAGTCTACGAGCAGTACTTC | CASSVGLAGVYEQYF
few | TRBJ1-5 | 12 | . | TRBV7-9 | TGTGCCTCCAATCAGGGCGATCAGCCCCAGCATTTT | CASNQGDQPQHF
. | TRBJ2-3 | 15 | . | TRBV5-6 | TGTGCCAGCAGCTTCTGGAGGGAGGTCGCAGATACGCAGTATTTT | CASSFWREVADTQYF
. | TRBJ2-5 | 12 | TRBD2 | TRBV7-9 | TGTTCCAGCAGGTGGGGGGGAGAGACCCAGTACTTC | CSSRWGGETQYF
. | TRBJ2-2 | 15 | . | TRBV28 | TGTGCCAGCAGTTTTAGCACTAGCTTAACCGGGGAGCTGTTTTTT | CASSFSTSLTGELFF
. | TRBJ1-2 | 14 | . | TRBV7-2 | TGTGCCAGCAGCTTAATAGGGGCGGACTATGGCTACACCTTC | CASSLIGADYGYTF
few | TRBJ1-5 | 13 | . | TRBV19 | TGTGCCAGTAGGGCGGTATTGGGTCAGCCCCAGCATTTT | CASRAVLGQPQHF
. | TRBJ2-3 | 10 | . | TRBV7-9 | TGTGCCATCCCCGGGGATACGCAGTATTTT | CAIPGDTQYF
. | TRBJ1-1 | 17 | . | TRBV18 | TGTGCCAGCTCACCAGCGGGATTCGGGGTTAGGAACACTGAAGCTTTCTTT | CASSPAGFGVRNTEAFF
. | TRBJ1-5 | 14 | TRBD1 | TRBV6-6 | TGTGCCAGCAGTGAGACAGGGGACCATCAGCCCCAGCATTTT | CASSETGDHQPQHF
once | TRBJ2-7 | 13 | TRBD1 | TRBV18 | TGTGCCAGCGGGACAGGGGGCTCCTACGAGCAGTACTTC | CASGTGGSYEQYF